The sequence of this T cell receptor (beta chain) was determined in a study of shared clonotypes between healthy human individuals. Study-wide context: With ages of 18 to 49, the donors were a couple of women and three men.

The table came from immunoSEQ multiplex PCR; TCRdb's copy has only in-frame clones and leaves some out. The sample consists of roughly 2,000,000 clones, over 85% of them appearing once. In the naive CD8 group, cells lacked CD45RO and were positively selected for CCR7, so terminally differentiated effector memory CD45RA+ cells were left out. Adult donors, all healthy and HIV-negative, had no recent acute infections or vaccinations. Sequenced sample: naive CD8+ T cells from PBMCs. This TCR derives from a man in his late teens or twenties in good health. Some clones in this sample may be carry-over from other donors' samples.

The CDR3 is CASSLGLGEDEQYF. DNA of the CDR3: TGTGCCAGTAGCTTGGGACTAGGAGAGGACGAGCAGTACTTC. The chain recombines TRBV19 with TRBJ2-7; 8 bases align to TRBD2. Trimming at V came to 6 bases and at J to 5 bases, leaving 9 bases not matched to a gene. The V gene's germline CDR1 is LNHDA and CDR2 SQIVND (reference sequence). The CDR3 sequence is 14 residues long. The full variable domain, its missing parts supplied by reference TRBV19 and TRBJ2-7, is DGGITQSPKYLFRKEGQNVTLSCEQNLNHDAMYWYRQDPGQGLRLIYYSQIVNDFQKGDIAEGYSVSREKKESFPLTVTSAQKNPTAFYLCASSLGLGEDEQYFGPGTRLTVT.